These 17 T cell receptor beta chains were sequenced from one sample in a study of vaccination and CD4 T cells after COVID-19. The time point denotes: late sampling 161 to 241 days after vaccination in a few convalescent patients. The treatment was: approximately 9-day PBMC culture with coronavirus spike peptide pools or control peptides (ViraFEST assay). With the Oncomine TCR Beta short-read assay, DNA from cultured CD4+ T cells was sequenced. One entry per CDR3 protein, called by TCRdb with MiXCR from the PCR reads. The sample carries around 25,000 distinct CDR3 sequences, more than 25% recorded once. Antigens for these TCRs are unknown. The sample was CD4+ T cells from blood, cultured in vitro, taken about 7 months after SARS-CoV-2 vaccination. These receptors were collected from a human donor who had recovered from COVID-19.

V usage is TRBV7-3 and J usage is TRBJ2-7; weak D call: TRBD1 (6 bases). This CDR3 contains 16 residues. Germline assignment: CDR1 SGHTA and CDR2 FQGTGA. Deletions cut 0 bases from V and 1 base from J, with 13 bases between. CDR3 DNA sequence: TGTGCCAGCAGCTTAACAGGGGGAGCCGATTCCTACGAGCAGTACTTC. Translated: CASSLTGGADSYEQYF.

The rearrangement uses TRBV24-1 and TRBJ2-3; 9 bases fit TRBD1. The CDR3 runs 15 residues. Unmatched junction bases numbered 3, after V lost 4 bases and J lost 2 bases. Germline assignment: CDR1 KGHDR and CDR2 SFDVKD. In nucleotides, the CDR3 is TGTGCCACCAGTGACGACAGGGGGAACACAGATACGCAGTATTTT. It codes for CATSDDRGNTDTQYF.

In its sample, this clonotype was seen a few times. The V call is TRBV6-1, the J call TRBJ2-7; the D call may be TRBD1 or TRBD2 (5 bases each). V was cut by 7 bases and J by 2 bases, with 12 bases left in between. The CDR3 covers 13 residues. Germline CDR1 reads MNHNS; CDR2 reads SASEGT. CDR3 protein: CASTGTATYEQYF. For the CDR3, the DNA is TGTGCCAGCACCGGGACGGCAACCTACGAGCAGTACTTC.

This clonotype was counted only a few times. The V and J genes are TRBV7-2 and TRBJ2-1; D is perhaps TRBD2 (6 bases). Trimming left V 5 bases short and J 3 bases short, with 17 bases between. Germline V gives CDR1 SGHTA, CDR2 FQGNSA. The CDR3 is 16 residues long. CDR3 in DNA: TGTGCCAGCAGCCCCACCCGCGGGGTTAACTACAATGAGCAGTTCTTC. This encodes CASSPTRGVNYNEQFF.

The chain has TRBV29-1 and TRBJ1-1; 10 nucleotides match TRBD1. The germline gives CDR1 SQVTM, CDR2 ANQGSEA. V was clipped by 7 bases and J by 7 bases; unmatched bases: 3. CDR3 length equals 11 residues. The CDR3 region is CSAGDRGEAFF. CDR3 nucleotides: TGCAGCGCCGGGGACAGGGGTGAAGCTTTCTTT.

This clonotype appeared a few times. The J gene is TRBJ2-1, the V gene TRBV6-1; D unresolved. CDR1 is MNHNS, CDR2 SASEGT, per germline. The CDR3 totals 13 residues. Trimming left V 5 bases short and J 7 bases short, with 12 bases between. The chain's CDR3 is CASSTPGRNEQFF. The CDR3, as DNA: TGTGCCAGCAGTACCCCGGGTAGAAATGAGCAGTTCTTC.

This chain uses TRBV7-3 with TRBJ2-1; D unresolved. The V end lost 5 bases, the J end lost 5 bases, and 4 bases lay between the germline ends. Germline V gene sequence: CDR1 SGHTA, CDR2 FQGTGA. The CDR3 is made up of 11 amino acids. CDR3 sequence: CASSVDNEQFF. The CDR3 coding sequence is TGTGCCAGCAGCGTTGACAATGAGCAGTTCTTC.

This chain links TRBV10-1 with TRBJ2-5; D may be TRBD2 (5 bases). The V end lost 7 bases, the J end lost 3 bases, and 15 bases lay between the germline ends. The CDR3 has 14 amino acids. The germline CDR1 and CDR2 sequences are WNHNN and SYGVQD (reference sequence). The CDR3 DNA reads as TGCGCCAGCACCGAACCGAGCGGAGAAGAGACCCAGTACTTC. The encoded protein is CASTEPSGEETQYF.

This clonotype was found many times. This chain links TRBV20-1 with TRBJ1-5, with D perhaps TRBD1 (6 bases). This CDR3 is 12 amino acids long. CDR1 DFQATT and CDR2 SNEGSKA come from the germline V gene (reference sequence). V was clipped by 1 base and J by 6 bases, with 7 bases between them. The CDR3 region has the DNA TGCAGTGCTAGAGGACAGGCTCAGCCCCAGCATTTT. It is translated as CSARGQAQPQHF.

The rearrangement links TRBV7-9 to TRBJ2-5; 7 nucleotides match TRBD1. The CDR3 contains 14 residues. V was clipped by 9 bases and J by 2 bases; unmatched bases: 9. Germline V lookup: CDR1 SEHNR, CDR2 FQNEAQ (reference sequence). DNA of the CDR3: TGTGCCAGTGGGTTAGACAGGGAACAAGAGACCCAGTACTTC. Amino acid sequence: CASGLDREQETQYF.

This chain joins TRBV6-5 and TRBJ2-1; 7 bases line up with TRBD1. Trimming cost V 2 bases and J 9 bases; bases outside gene matches: 10. The CDR3 sequence is 15 residues long. Per the germline V gene, CDR1 is MNHEY and CDR2 is SVGAGI. The chain's CDR3 is CASSYDRVAFPEQFF. The CDR3 DNA reads TGTGCCAGCAGTTACGACAGGGTGGCATTTCCTGAGCAGTTCTTC.

This clonotype turned up a few times. J is TRBJ2-5 and V is TRBV20-1; the D gene is possibly TRBD1 (6 bases). The V and J ends lost 3 bases and 5 bases respectively, with 13 bases between them. The CDR3 is 13 residues long. CDR1 and CDR2 (germline): DFQATT, SNEGSKA (reference sequence). As DNA, the CDR3 is TGCAGTGCTAGGGGGGCCGTGGGGGAGACCCAGTACTTC. The encoded protein is CSARGAVGETQYF.

As DNA, the CDR3 is TGTGCCAGTAGCCAAACGGGACAGGCAAGGGGAGAGCAGTACTTC. Its protein product is CASSQTGQARGEQYF. The gene calls are TRBV19 and TRBJ2-7; 8 bases match TRBD1. Germline V lookup: CDR1 LNHDA, CDR2 SQIVND (reference sequence). The CDR3 length is 15 residues. J lost 7 bases, V lost 6 bases, and 14 bases had no gene match.

Comments on this clonotype: A read error is possible here, since a much larger clone lies one base away. The chain carries TRBV28 and TRBJ1-2, with D possibly being TRBD1 (6 bases). CDR3 size: 13 residues. In germline, CDR1 is MDHEN, CDR2 SYDVKM. CDR3 DNA: TGTGCCAGTCTCCGGGGGCCCATTTATGACTACACCTTC. It specifies CASLRGPIYDYTF.

This clonotype showed up just a few times. DNA for the CDR3: TGTGCCAGCAGTTCCAGGACTAGCGGGACTCCCTACAATGAGCAGTTCTTC. Translated, it gives CASSSRTSGTPYNEQFF. The chain combines TRBV6-5 with TRBJ2-1; 12 bases are a match to TRBD2. CDR1 and CDR2 (germline): MNHEY, SVGAGI. Losses at the gene ends were 4 bases for V and 2 bases for J; bases not matched to a gene: 6. The CDR3 sequence is 17 residues long.

The chain recombines TRBV6-1 with TRBJ2-7; TRBD1 aligns across 9 bases. In germline, CDR1 is MNHNS, CDR2 SASEGT. The CDR3 sequence is 13 residues long. The V gene end was trimmed by 6 bases and the J gene end by 8 bases; junction bases not matched to a gene: 8. CDR3 residues: CASSDRGAVKQYF. The DNA of the CDR3 is TGTGCCAGCAGCGACAGGGGGGCCGTAAAGCAGTACTTC.

This chain links TRBV6-1 with TRBJ1-2; TRBD1 might be the D (6 bases). The CDR3 is 12 amino acids. Germline CDR1 is MNHNS and CDR2 is SASEGT. Trimming removed 7 bases at V and 8 bases at J, with 14 bases between. The CDR3 bases are TGTGCCAGCACCGGGGGGCAGCGGGGCTACACCTTC. Its translation: CASTGGQRGYTF.